This is a list of T cell receptor beta chains from one sample in a study of control samples from healthy donors and cancer patients. Libraries were prepared by immunoSEQ multiplex PCR; TCRdb keeps only in-frame clonotypes and omits some of them. The sample has 60,000 to 75,000 clones, 89% seen once. Sequencing was done on a sample of PBMCs. The receptor source for this set is a man aged 55 to 70 with colorectal cancer. CDR3s include the opening cysteine and the closing phenylalanine or tryptophan. A D gene is named only where the DNA matches it firmly. The size of a clone is reported for some rows only, either as once, few or many, or as a class for expanded clones.

>TRBJ2-5|NA|TRBV3-1/TRBV3-2|TRBD2
CASRAGGLETQYF
TGTGCCAGCAGAGCGGGGGGCCTAGAGACCCAGTACTTC
>TRBJ2-1|NA|TRBV4-1|TRBD2
CASSQEMGLAGAGSYNEQFF
TGCGCCAGCAGCCAAGAGATGGGACTAGCGGGGGCGGGGTCCTACAATGAGCAGTTCTTC
>TRBJ2-2|NA|TRBV4-1|NA
CASSQGSWRLNTGELFF
TGCGCCAGCAGCCAAGGGTCCTGGAGACTTAACACCGGGGAGCTGTTTTTT
>TRBJ1-5|NA|TRBV7-9|NA
CASSPDNQPQHF
TGTGCCAGCAGCCCCGACAATCAGCCCCAGCATTTT
>TRBJ2-2|few|TRBV2|NA
CASRGQTTGELFF
TGTGCCAGCAGGGGCCAGACCACCGGGGAGCTGTTTTTT
>TRBJ1-1|few|TRBV10-3|NA
CATGALNTEAFF
TGTGCCACCGGCGCTTTGAACACTGAAGCTTTCTTT
>TRBJ2-5|NA|TRBV7-2|NA
CASSRRGETQYF
TGTGCCAGCAGCCGTAGAGGGGAGACCCAGTACTTC
>TRBJ2-3|NA|TRBV7-9|NA
CASSLGLALTDTQYF
TGTGCCAGCAGCCTGGGACTGGCCCTTACAGATACGCAGTATTTT
>TRBJ2-3|NA|TRBV5-5|NA
CASSRRTPGADTQYF
TGTGCCAGCAGCCGTAGGACGCCAGGCGCAGATACGCAGTATTTT
>TRBJ2-5|once|TRBV9|TRBD2
CASSVAASGGAETQYF
TGTGCCAGCAGCGTAGCGGCTAGCGGGGGGGCAGAGACCCAGTACTTC
>TRBJ2-5|NA|TRBV6-5|TRBD1
CASRGTGQFRETQYF
TGTGCCAGCAGGGGGACAGGGCAGTTTCGAGAGACCCAGTACTTC
>TRBJ2-3|NA|TRBV7-9|NA
CASSLGRDTQYF
TGTGCCAGCAGCTTGGGTAGGGATACGCAGTATTTT
>TRBJ1-6|NA|TRBV6-5|NA
CASSFGAARNNSPLHF
TGTGCCAGCAGTTTCGGGGCCGCCCGAAATAATTCACCCCTCCACTTT
>TRBJ1-6|NA|TRBV30|TRBD1
CAWSPGTVSSPLHF
TGTGCCTGGAGCCCCGGGACAGTCTCCTCACCCCTCCACTTT
>TRBJ1-3|NA|TRBV18|NA
CASSPREGGNTIYF
TGTGCCAGCTCACCAAGAGAGGGTGGAAACACCATATATTTT
>TRBJ2-1|NA|TRBV7-3|TRBD2
CASSGTSGYNEQFF
TGTGCCAGCAGCGGGACTAGCGGGTACAATGAGCAGTTCTTC
>TRBJ2-6|NA|TRBV2|NA
CASSALPSGANVLTF
TGTGCCAGCAGTGCTCTGCCATCTGGGGCCAACGTCCTGACTTTC
>TRBJ1-1|NA|TRBV2|NA
CASRSFQNTEAFF
TGTGCCAGCAGGTCATTCCAGAACACTGAAGCTTTCTTT
>TRBJ1-5|NA|TRBV15|NA
CATSRGGALGINQPQHF
TGTGCCACCAGCAGGGGCGGGGCCCTGGGGATTAATCAGCCCCAGCATTTT
>TRBJ2-3|NA|TRBV30|TRBD1
CAWRTGSAFSLSSTDTQYF
TGTGCCTGGAGGACAGGGAGCGCCTTTTCTCTTTCTAGCACAGATACGCAGTATTTT
>TRBJ1-2|once|TRBV9|NA
CASSSQTGNRGYTF
TGTGCCAGCAGCTCCCAAACAGGGAACCGGGGCTACACCTTC
>TRBJ2-3|few|TRBV11-3|TRBD2
CASSSRGTSGGSSTDTQYF
TGTGCCAGCAGCTCACGGGGGACTAGCGGGGGGTCTAGCACAGATACGCAGTATTTT